One sample yielded the 32 T cell receptor beta chains listed below, sequenced in a study of shared clonotypes between healthy human individuals. The method was immunoSEQ multiplex PCR; TCRdb's version includes in-frame clones alone and lacks a portion of them. Here the sample spans roughly 2.5 million clones, around 90% being singletons. Material: naive CD4+ T cells sorted from blood. The subset denotes: CD45RA+ positively selected. Receptors were obtained from a man aged 18 to 35 in good health.

This clone showed up just a few times. The chain carries TRBV2 and TRBJ1-2; D perhaps matches TRBD1 (5 bases). The CDR3 runs 13 residues. The V end was cut by 3 bases, the J end by 4 bases, with 9 bases between. Germline assignment: CDR1 SNHLY and CDR2 FYNNEI. Here the CDR3 DNA reads TGTGCCAGCAGTGATCAGGGTGGCTATGGCTACACCTTC. Translated: CASSDQGGYGYTF.

The CDR3 DNA reads as TGTGCCAGCTCACCTTCCGGGACAGACCAGAACACTGAAGCTTTCTTT. Translating gives CASSPSGTDQNTEAFF. The chain has TRBV18 and TRBJ1-1; 7 bases are a match to TRBD1. In germline, CDR1 is KGHSH, CDR2 LQKENI. V was clipped by 3 bases and J by 1 base; unmatched bases: 8. CDR3 length: 16 residues.

This chain links TRBV7-9 with TRBJ1-4; D gene ambiguous. V was cut by 5 bases and J by 5 bases, with 18 bases left in between. Germline assignment: CDR1 SEHNR and CDR2 FQNEAQ (reference sequence). The CDR3 runs 16 residues. The CDR3 protein is CASSPRSFWANEKLFF. The CDR3, as DNA: TGTGCCAGCAGCCCCCGGAGCTTCTGGGCAAATGAAAAACTGTTTTTT.

This clone appeared a single time. The V gene is TRBV7-2, the J gene TRBJ2-5; 9 nucleotides align to TRBD2. The CDR3 is 16 amino acids. Germline V gives CDR1 SGHTA, CDR2 FQGNSA. Unmatched junction bases numbered 12, after V lost 5 bases and J lost 5 bases. DNA for the CDR3: TGTGCCAGCAGCCCCGTAGCGGGGGCCTCGGGGGAGACCCAGTACTTC. Amino acids: CASSPVAGASGETQYF.

V and J are TRBV2 and TRBJ1-4, with TRBD1 identical over 11 bases. Trimming took 5 bases from V and 7 from J; bases not matched to a gene: 3. Germline CDR1 reads SNHLY; CDR2 reads FYNNEI. There are 14 residues in the CDR3. The CDR3 is CASSRDRGSEKLFF. CDR3 nucleotides: TGTGCCAGCAGTCGGGACAGGGGGTCTGAAAAACTGTTTTTT.

V is TRBV10-2 and J is TRBJ2-5, with D perhaps TRBD1 (6 bases). The V and J ends lost 5 bases and 5 bases respectively, with 18 bases between them. CDR3 length: 15 residues. Germline V gives CDR1 WSHSY, CDR2 SAAADI. The CDR3 coding sequence is TGCGCCAGCAGTCCAAACACAGGGTTCCGGGAGACCCAGTACTTC. Its protein product is CASSPNTGFRETQYF.

The rearrangement uses TRBV5-4 and TRBJ2-7, with 9 bases matching TRBD2. Losses at the gene ends were 0 bases for V and 0 bases for J; bases not matched to a gene: 7. CDR1 is SGHNT and CDR2 is YYREEE in the germline V gene (reference sequence). The CDR3 contains 17 residues. CDR3 DNA sequence: TGTGCCAGCAGCTTGGGACCAGCGGGGGGCTTCTCCTACGAGCAGTACTTC. It yields the protein CASSLGPAGGFSYEQYF.

This chain uses TRBV18 with TRBJ2-6, with TRBD1 matching 8 bases. CDR3 length: 16 residues. Trimming took 4 bases from V and 3 from J; bases not matched to a gene: 5. The germline V gene encodes CDR1 KGHSH and CDR2 LQKENI. The CDR3 DNA follows: TGTGCCAGCTCACTGCAGGGGGCGCATGGGGCCAACGTCCTGACTTTC. Translation gives CASSLQGAHGANVLTF.

A few counts support this clone. V and J are TRBV27 and TRBJ1-6; D is uncertain. The CDR3 runs to 18 residues. V was pared by 3 bases and J by 6 bases, with 21 bases between. Germline V CDR1 and CDR2: MNHEY, SMNVEV (reference sequence). CDR3 region: CASSLTRDGGRGNSPLHF. CDR3 DNA sequence: TGTGCCAGCAGTTTGACACGAGACGGTGGGCGGGGTAATTCACCCCTCCACTTT.

The chain is built from TRBV30 and TRBJ1-5; D not certain. V was cut by 2 bases and J by 1 base, with 12 bases left in between. Per germline, CDR1 GTSNPN and CDR2 SVGIG (reference sequence). There are 15 residues in the CDR3. CDR3 sequence reads: CAWSFGSGSNQPQHF. CDR3 nucleotides: TGTGCCTGGAGTTTTGGGAGTGGAAGCAATCAGCCCCAGCATTTT.

This chain connects TRBV11-2 to TRBJ2-7; D unresolved. V lost 3 bases and J lost 0, with 6 bases in between. Germline CDR1 reads SGHAT; CDR2 reads FQNNGV. This CDR3 comprises 13 residues. For the CDR3, the DNA is TGTGCCAGCAGCTTTATCCTCTCCTACGAGCAGTACTTC. This sequence encodes CASSFILSYEQYF.

This chain uses TRBV5-1 with TRBJ2-7; D is perhaps TRBD2 (5 bases). The CDR3 is 14 amino acids. Between the trimmed V and J ends, which lost 0 bases and 3 bases, there was a span of 10 bases. CDR1 SGHRS and CDR2 YFSETQ come from the germline V gene. This CDR3 is CASSLVGSDYEQYF. DNA of the CDR3: TGCGCCAGCAGCTTGGTTGGGAGCGACTACGAGCAGTACTTC.

The rearrangement uses TRBV7-9 and TRBJ1-1; D remains ambiguous. Deletions cut 5 bases from V and 3 bases from J, with 7 bases between. CDR1 and CDR2 from the germline V gene are SEHNR and FQNEAQ (reference sequence). This CDR3 contains 12 residues. The CDR3 loop reads CASSRKDTEAFF. In nucleotides, the CDR3 is TGTGCCAGCAGCCGGAAGGACACTGAAGCTTTCTTT.

This chain links TRBV5-1 with TRBJ1-2; no definite D call. Looked up from germline, CDR1 is SGHRS and CDR2 is YFSETQ. V was clipped by 4 bases and J by 4 bases, with 11 bases between them. The CDR3 has 13 residues. The CDR3: CASSTFQSYGYTF. CDR3 sequence (DNA): TGCGCCAGCAGCACCTTCCAGAGCTATGGCTACACCTTC.

The DNA of the CDR3 is TGTGCCAGCAATACAATGGGGCTAGGAGAGACCCAGTACTTC. Its translation is CASNTMGLGETQYF. The V and J genes are TRBV2 and TRBJ2-5; D is perhaps TRBD1 (5 bases). V lost 7 bases and J lost 4, with 16 bases in between. This CDR3 has 14 amino acids. Germline CDR1 and CDR2: SNHLY and FYNNEI.

This sequence joins TRBV11-2 and TRBJ2-7, with TRBD2 identical over 10 bases. Germline-derived CDR1 and CDR2 are SGHAT and FQNNGV. Germline trimming cut 2 bases from V and 4 bases from J; bases unmatched to any gene: 8. This CDR3 has 16 amino acids. CDR3 nucleotide sequence: TGTGCCAGCAGCTTATTGTCGGCTAGCGGGAGTTACGAGCAGTACTTC. Translated, it gives CASSLLSASGSYEQYF.

For this clone: The sample contains more than one DNA sequence encoding this CDR3. The rearrangement uses TRBV5-1 and TRBJ2-6; D ambiguous. V lost 0 bases and J 4 bases, leaving 8 bases between the germline ends. In germline, CDR1 is SGHRS, CDR2 YFSETQ. The length of the CDR3 is 15 residues. CDR3 coding DNA: TGCGCCAGCAGCTTGGTGGGTACCGGGGCCAACGTCCTGACTTTC. Its protein product is CASSLVGTGANVLTF. Combining the CDR3 with reference TRBV5-1 and TRBJ2-6 gives the whole variable domain KAGVTQTPRYLIKTRGQQVTLSCSPISGHRSVSWYQQTPGQGLQFLFEYFSETQRNKGNFPGRFSGRQFSNSRSEMNVSTLELGDSALYLCASSLVGTGANVLTFGAGSRLTVL.

The J gene is TRBJ2-5, the V gene TRBV30, with D hard to call. The J call may not be correct, given that the DNA end is closer to TRBJ2-7. Germline loops: CDR1 GTSNPN, CDR2 SVGIG (reference sequence). The CDR3 loop spans 12 amino acids. The DNA of the CDR3 is TGTGCCTGGAGTGGTAGCACCTACGAGCAGTACTTC. It specifies CAWSGSTYEQYF.

CDR3 sequence: CASSLGLYRETEAFF. CDR3 in DNA: TGTGCCAGCAGCTTAGGATTGTACAGGGAGACTGAAGCTTTCTTT. The V gene is TRBV11-2, the J gene TRBJ1-1; possible D gene TRBD1, 6 bases. The V end was cut by 1 base, the J end by 5 bases, with 14 bases between. Germline loops: CDR1 SGHAT, CDR2 FQNNGV. CDR3 length equals 15 residues.

This clone was seen once. The chain combines TRBV7-9 with TRBJ2-1, with TRBD2 matching 11 bases. The CDR3 sequence is 15 residues long. Germline values: CDR1 SEHNR, CDR2 FQNEAQ (reference sequence). V was pared by 1 base and J by 5 bases, with 1 base of the junction left unmatched. CDR3 region: CASSLETSGNNEQFF. The CDR3 DNA follows: TGTGCCAGCAGCTTAGAGACTAGCGGGAACAATGAGCAGTTCTTC.

Comments on this clone: Different DNA sequences within this sample yield the same CDR3. The J gene is TRBJ1-2, the V gene TRBV6-1; unclear D gene. Germline lookup yields CDR1 MNHNS and CDR2 SASEGT. The CDR3 has 13 residues. V was clipped by 2 bases and J by 1 base, with 5 bases between them. CDR3 sequence: CASSERLNYGYTF. The CDR3 nucleotides read TGTGCCAGCAGTGAACGGCTTAACTATGGCTACACCTTC.

This clone was picked up one time. The gene calls are TRBV10-3 and TRBJ2-7, with D uncertain. There are 12 residues in the CDR3. Trimming cost V 4 bases and J 1 base, with 5 bases left between them. Germline assignment: CDR1 ENHRY and CDR2 SYGVKD. CDR3 sequence (DNA): TGTGCCATCAGTGGGCTTTCCTACGAGCAGTACTTC. This gives the protein CAISGLSYEQYF.

This clone appeared once. The chain links TRBV10-2 to TRBJ1-1; D not resolved. The germline gives CDR1 WSHSY, CDR2 SAAADI. The CDR3 is 12 residues long. Trimming pared 2 bases from V and 9 bases from J, leaving 10 bases between. The CDR3 DNA follows: TGCGCCAGCAGTGAGGTAATGGCCAAAGCTTTCTTT. It translates to CASSEVMAKAFF.

This clone was counted a single time. The V and J genes are TRBV30 and TRBJ2-3; 9 bases map to TRBD2. J was trimmed by 2 bases and V by 1 base; bases with no gene match: 4. CDR1 is GTSNPN, CDR2 SVGIG, per germline (reference sequence). The CDR3 covers 15 residues. CDR3 protein: CAWSARLAATDTQYF. The CDR3 region has the DNA TGTGCCTGGAGTGCTCGACTAGCGGCCACAGATACGCAGTATTTT.

The V gene is TRBV27, the J gene TRBJ2-5, with D perhaps assigned TRBD1 or TRBD2 (5 bases each). CDR1 is MNHEY and CDR2 is SMNVEV in the germline V gene (reference sequence). Between the trimmed V and J ends, which lost 2 bases and 5 bases, there was a span of 15 bases. The CDR3 contains 15 residues. CDR3 loop: CASSLQGLGEETQYF. CDR3 DNA sequence: TGTGCCAGCAGTTTACAGGGCCTCGGGGAGGAGACCCAGTACTTC.

The count of this clone is one. The CDR3 here is CASSFRQGASYEQYF. CDR3 in DNA: TGCGCCAGCAGCTTCCGACAGGGGGCTTCCTACGAGCAGTACTTC. V is TRBV5-1 and J is TRBJ2-7; 10 positions match TRBD1. Germline V gives CDR1 SGHRS, CDR2 YFSETQ. The trim removed 2 bases at V and 1 base at J, leaving 3 bases unmatched. The CDR3 covers 15 residues. The full variable domain, with the rest looked up from reference TRBV5-1 and TRBJ2-7, is KAGVTQTPRYLIKTRGQQVTLSCSPISGHRSVSWYQQTPGQGLQFLFEYFSETQRNKGNFPGRFSGRQFSNSRSEMNVSTLELGDSALYLCASSFRQGASYEQYFGPGTRLTVT.

A note on this clone: Additional DNA sequences in this sample encode the identical CDR3. As DNA, the CDR3 is TGTGCCAGCAGCGTAGAGGCAGGGGGTACCGGGGAGCTGTTTTTT. Its translation is CASSVEAGGTGELFF. The genes are TRBV9 and TRBJ2-2, with 7 bases matching TRBD1. V gave up 0 bases and J gave up 5 bases; unmatched junction bases: 4. The germline V gene encodes CDR1 SGDLS and CDR2 YYNGEE. CDR3 size: 15 residues.

The rearrangement links TRBV9 to TRBJ2-3; D is perhaps TRBD2 (6 bases). The germline V and J ends were trimmed by 4 bases and 5 bases, with 17 bases remaining between them. CDR1 is SGDLS, CDR2 YYNGEE, per germline. The CDR3 is 15 residues long. In nucleotides, the CDR3 is TGTGCCAGCAGCCCCGGCCGGGGGATGGTAGATACGCAGTATTTT. It encodes CASSPGRGMVDTQYF.

The genes are TRBV21-1 and TRBJ2-7; the table's TRBD1 call for D was not verified on the DNA. TRBV21-1 is annotated as a pseudogene. The CDR3 has 13 amino acids. DNA of the CDR3: TGTGCCAGCAGCCAAGACAGCCCCTACGAGCAGTACTTC. Protein product: CASSQDSPYEQYF.

V and J are TRBV6-5 and TRBJ1-2, with D uncertain. The CDR3 runs to 12 residues. From germline, CDR1 is MNHEY and CDR2 SVGAGI. Trimming took 6 bases from V and 6 from J, leaving 11 bases between them. In nucleotides, the CDR3 is TGTGCCAGCAGACGGATATCTGATGGCTACACCTTC. Translating it yields CASRRISDGYTF.

The rearrangement links TRBV30 to TRBJ1-6; TRBD1 agrees at 9 bases. The ends lost 3 bases at V and 1 base at J; junction bases unmatched: 7. The CDR3 has 17 residues. Germline CDR1 GTSNPN, CDR2 SVGIG (reference sequence). This chain's CDR3 is CAWSLGQGWSYNSPLHF. The DNA for the CDR3 is TGTGCCTGGAGCCTGGGACAGGGTTGGTCCTATAATTCACCCCTCCACTTT.

V gene TRBV5-6 combines with J gene TRBJ1-2; 9 nucleotides agree with TRBD1. The CDR3 sequence is 13 residues long. Germline assignment: CDR1 SGHDT and CDR2 YYEEEE. Trimming cost V 6 bases and J 7 bases; bases outside gene matches: 7. The CDR3 reads CASTRDRVFGYTF. In DNA, the CDR3 is TGTGCCAGCACCAGGGACAGGGTCTTTGGCTACACCTTC.